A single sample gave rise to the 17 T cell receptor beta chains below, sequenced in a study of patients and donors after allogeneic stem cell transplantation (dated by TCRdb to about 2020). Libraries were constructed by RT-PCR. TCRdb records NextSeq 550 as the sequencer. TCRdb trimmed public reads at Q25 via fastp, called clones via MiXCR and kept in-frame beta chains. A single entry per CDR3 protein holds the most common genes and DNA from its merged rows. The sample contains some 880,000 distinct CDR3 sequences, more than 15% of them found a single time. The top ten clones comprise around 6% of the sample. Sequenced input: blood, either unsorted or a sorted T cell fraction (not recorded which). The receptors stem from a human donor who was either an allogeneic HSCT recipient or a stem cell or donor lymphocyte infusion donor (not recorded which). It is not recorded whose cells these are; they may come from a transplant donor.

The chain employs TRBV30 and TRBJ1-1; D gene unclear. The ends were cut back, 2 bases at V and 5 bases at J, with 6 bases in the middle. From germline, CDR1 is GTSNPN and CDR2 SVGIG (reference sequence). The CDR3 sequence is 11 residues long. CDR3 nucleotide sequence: TGTGCCTGGAGTTCGGGGACTGAAGCTTTCTTT. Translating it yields CAWSSGTEAFF.

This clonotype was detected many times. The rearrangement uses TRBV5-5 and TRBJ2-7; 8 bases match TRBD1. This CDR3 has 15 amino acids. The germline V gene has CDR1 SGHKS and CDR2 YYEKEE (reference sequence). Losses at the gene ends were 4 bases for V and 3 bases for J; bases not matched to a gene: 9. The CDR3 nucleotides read TGTGCCAGCAGCGCCCTCGGACAGGGCTACTACGAGCAGTACTTC. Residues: CASSALGQGYYEQYF.

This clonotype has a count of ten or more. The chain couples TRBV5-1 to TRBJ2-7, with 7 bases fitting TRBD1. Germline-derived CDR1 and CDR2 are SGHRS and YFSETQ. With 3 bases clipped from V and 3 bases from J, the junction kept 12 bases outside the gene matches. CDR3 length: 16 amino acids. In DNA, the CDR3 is TGCGCCAGCAGCTACAGGGGCCGCAGCAAAGTCTACGAGCAGTACTTC. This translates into CASSYRGRSKVYEQYF.

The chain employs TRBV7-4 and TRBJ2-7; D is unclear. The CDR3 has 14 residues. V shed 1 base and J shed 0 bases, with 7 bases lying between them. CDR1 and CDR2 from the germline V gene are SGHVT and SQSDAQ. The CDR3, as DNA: TGTGCCAGCAGCTTAGGCAACCGCTCCTACGAGCAGTACTTC. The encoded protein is CASSLGNRSYEQYF.

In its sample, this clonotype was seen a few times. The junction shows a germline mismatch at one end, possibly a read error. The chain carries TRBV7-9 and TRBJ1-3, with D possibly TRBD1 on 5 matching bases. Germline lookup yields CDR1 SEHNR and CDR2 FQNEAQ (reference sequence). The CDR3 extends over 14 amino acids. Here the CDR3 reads CASSLEQVGNTTYF. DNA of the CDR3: TGTGCCAGCAGCTTAGAACAGGTCGGAAACACCACATATTTT.

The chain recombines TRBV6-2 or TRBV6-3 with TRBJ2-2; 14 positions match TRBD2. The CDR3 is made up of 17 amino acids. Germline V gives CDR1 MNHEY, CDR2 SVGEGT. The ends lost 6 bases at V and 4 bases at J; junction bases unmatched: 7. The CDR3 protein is CASRRTSGGPGTGELFF. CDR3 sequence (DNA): TGTGCCAGCAGGAGGACTAGCGGGGGGCCGGGCACCGGGGAGCTGTTTTTT.

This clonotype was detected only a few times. DNA for the CDR3: TGTGCCAGCAGCCAAGAACGGGGCTACACCTTC. Residues: CASSQERGYTF. This chain links TRBV14 with TRBJ1-2; no reliable D call. The CDR3 loop spans 11 amino acids. Trimming took 0 bases from V and 8 from J, leaving 4 bases between them. Per germline, CDR1 SGHDN and CDR2 FVKESK.

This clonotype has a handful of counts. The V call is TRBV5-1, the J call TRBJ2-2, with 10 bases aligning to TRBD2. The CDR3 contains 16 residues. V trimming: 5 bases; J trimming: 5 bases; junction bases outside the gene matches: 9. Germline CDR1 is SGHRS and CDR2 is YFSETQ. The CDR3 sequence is CASSSAGGPNTGELFF. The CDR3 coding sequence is TGCGCCAGCAGTTCAGCGGGAGGGCCAAATACCGGGGAGCTGTTTTTT. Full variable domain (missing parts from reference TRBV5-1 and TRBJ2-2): KAGVTQTPRYLIKTRGQQVTLSCSPISGHRSVSWYQQTPGQGLQFLFEYFSETQRNKGNFPGRFSGRQFSNSRSEMNVSTLELGDSALYLCASSSAGGPNTGELFFGEGSRLTVL.

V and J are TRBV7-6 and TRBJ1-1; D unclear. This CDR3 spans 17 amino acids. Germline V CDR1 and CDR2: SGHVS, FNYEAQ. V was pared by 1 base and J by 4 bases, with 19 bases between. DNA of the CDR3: TGTGCCAGCAGCTTAGTCGGTTTTCGGGGTAGTAGCACTGAAGCTTTCTTT. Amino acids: CASSLVGFRGSSTEAFF.

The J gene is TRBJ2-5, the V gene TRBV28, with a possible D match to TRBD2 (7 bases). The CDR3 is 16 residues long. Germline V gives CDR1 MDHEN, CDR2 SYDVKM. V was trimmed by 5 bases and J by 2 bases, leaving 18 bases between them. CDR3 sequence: CASSHPRGGGQETQYF. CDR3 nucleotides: TGTGCCAGCAGTCACCCTAGGGGGGGGGGTCAAGAGACCCAGTACTTC.

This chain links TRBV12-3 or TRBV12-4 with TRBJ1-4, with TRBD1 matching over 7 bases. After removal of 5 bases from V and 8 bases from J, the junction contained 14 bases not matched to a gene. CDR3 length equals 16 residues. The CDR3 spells CASSGPETGLEEKLFF. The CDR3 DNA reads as TGTGCCAGCAGTGGGCCAGAGACAGGGTTAGAAGAAAAACTGTTTTTT.

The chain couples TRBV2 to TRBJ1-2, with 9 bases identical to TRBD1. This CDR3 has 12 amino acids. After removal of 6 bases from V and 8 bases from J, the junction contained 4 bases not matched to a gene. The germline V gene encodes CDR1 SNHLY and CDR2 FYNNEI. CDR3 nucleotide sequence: TGTGCCAGCAGCCGGGACAGGGAGGGCTACACCTTC. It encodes CASSRDREGYTF. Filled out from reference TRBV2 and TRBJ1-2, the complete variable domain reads EPEVTQTPSHQVTQMGQEVILRCVPISNHLYFYWYRQILGQKVEFLVSFYNNEISEKSEIFDDQFSVERPDGSNFTLKIRSTKLEDSAMYFCASSRDREGYTFGSGTRLTVV.

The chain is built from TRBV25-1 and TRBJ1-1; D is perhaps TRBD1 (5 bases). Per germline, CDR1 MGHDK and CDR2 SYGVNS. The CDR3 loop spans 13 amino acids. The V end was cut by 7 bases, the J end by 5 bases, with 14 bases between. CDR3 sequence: CASTGPGRTEAFF. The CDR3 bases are TGTGCCAGCACCGGACCGGGACGAACTGAAGCTTTCTTT.

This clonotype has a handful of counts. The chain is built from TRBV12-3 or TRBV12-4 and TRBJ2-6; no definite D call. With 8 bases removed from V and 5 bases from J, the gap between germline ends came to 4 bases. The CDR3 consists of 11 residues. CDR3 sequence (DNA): TGTGCCAGCGGCTGGGCCAACGTCCTGACTTTC. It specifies CASGWANVLTF.

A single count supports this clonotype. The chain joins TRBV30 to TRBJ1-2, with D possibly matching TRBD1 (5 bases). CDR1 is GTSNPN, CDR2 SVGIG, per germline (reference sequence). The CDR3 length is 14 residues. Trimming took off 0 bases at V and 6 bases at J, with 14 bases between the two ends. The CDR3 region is CAWSVDSRSNGYTF. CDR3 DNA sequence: TGTGCCTGGAGTGTAGACAGCCGATCTAATGGCTACACCTTC.

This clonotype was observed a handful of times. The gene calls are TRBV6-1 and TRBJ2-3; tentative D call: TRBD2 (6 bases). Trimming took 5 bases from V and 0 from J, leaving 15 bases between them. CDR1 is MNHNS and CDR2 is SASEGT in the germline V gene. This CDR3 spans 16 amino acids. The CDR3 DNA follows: TGTGCCAGCAGTCGCGGGATAGCTATTAGCACAGATACGCAGTATTTT. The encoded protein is CASSRGIAISTDTQYF.

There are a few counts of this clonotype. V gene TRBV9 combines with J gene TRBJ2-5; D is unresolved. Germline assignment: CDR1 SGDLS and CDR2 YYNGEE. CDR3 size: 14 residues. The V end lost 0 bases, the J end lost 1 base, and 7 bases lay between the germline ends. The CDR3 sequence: CASSVVGTQETQYF. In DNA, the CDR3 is TGTGCCAGCAGCGTAGTGGGCACCCAAGAGACCCAGTACTTC.